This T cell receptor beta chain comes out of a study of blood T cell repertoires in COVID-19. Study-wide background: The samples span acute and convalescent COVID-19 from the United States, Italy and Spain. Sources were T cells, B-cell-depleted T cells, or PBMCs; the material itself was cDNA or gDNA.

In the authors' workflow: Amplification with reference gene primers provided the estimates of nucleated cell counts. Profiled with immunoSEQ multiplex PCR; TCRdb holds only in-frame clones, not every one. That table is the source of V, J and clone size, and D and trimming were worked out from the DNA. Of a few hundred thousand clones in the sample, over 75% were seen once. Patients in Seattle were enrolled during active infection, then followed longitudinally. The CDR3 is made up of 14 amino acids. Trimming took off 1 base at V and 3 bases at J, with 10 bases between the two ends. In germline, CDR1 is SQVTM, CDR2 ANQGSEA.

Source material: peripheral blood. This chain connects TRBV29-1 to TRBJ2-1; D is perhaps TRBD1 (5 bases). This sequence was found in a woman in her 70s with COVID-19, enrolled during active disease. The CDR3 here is CSVEVGQGYNEQFF. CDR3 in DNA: TGCAGCGTTGAAGTAGGGCAGGGCTACAATGAGCAGTTCTTC.